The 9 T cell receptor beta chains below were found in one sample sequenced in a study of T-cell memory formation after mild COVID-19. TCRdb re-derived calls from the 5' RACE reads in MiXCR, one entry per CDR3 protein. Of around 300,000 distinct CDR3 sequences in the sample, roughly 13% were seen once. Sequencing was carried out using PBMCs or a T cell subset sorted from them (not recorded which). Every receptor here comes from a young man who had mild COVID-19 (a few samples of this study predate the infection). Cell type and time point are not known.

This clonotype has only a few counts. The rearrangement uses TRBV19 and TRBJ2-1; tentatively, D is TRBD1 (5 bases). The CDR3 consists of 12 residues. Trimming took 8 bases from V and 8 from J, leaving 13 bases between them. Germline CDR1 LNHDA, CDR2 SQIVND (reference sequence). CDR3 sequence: CASGPKGYEQFF. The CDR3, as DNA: TGTGCCAGTGGACCTAAGGGGTATGAGCAGTTCTTC. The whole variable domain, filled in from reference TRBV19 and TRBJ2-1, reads DGGITQSPKYLFRKEGQNVTLSCEQNLNHDAMYWYRQDPGQGLRLIYYSQIVNDFQKGDIAEGYSVSREKKESFPLTVTSAQKNPTAFYLCASGPKGYEQFFGPGTRLTVL.

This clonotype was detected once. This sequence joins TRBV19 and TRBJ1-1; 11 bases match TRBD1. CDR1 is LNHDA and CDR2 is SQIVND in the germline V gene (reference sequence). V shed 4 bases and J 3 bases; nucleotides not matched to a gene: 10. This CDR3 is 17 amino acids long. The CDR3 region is CASSNRGQGEAYTEAFF. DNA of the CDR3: TGTGCCAGTAGTAACCGGGGACAGGGGGAGGCATACACTGAAGCTTTCTTT.

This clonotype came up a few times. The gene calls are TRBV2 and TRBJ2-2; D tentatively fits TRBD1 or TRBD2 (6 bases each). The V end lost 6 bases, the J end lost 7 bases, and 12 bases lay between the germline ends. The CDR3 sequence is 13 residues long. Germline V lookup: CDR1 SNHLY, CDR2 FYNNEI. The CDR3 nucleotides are TGTGCCAGCAGGAGGGGGGCTCACGGGGAGCTGTTTTTT. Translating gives CASRRGAHGELFF. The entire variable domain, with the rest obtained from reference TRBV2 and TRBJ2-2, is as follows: EPEVTQTPSHQVTQMGQEVILRCVPISNHLYFYWYRQILGQKVEFLVSFYNNEISEKSEIFDDQFSVERPDGSNFTLKIRSTKLEDSAMYFCASRRGAHGELFFGEGSRLTVL.

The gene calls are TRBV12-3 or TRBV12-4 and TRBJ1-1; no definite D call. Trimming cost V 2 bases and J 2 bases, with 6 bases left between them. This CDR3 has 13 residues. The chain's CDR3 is CASSLSINTEAFF. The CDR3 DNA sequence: TGTGCCAGCAGTTTATCGATTAACACTGAAGCTTTCTTT.

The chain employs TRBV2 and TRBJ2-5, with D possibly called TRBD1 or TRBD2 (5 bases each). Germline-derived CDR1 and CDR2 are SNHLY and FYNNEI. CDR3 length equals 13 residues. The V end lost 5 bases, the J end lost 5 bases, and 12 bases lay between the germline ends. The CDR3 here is CASSTGLDETQYF. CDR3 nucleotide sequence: TGTGCCAGCAGTACAGGACTGGACGAGACCCAGTACTTC. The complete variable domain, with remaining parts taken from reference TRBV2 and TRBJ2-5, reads EPEVTQTPSHQVTQMGQEVILRCVPISNHLYFYWYRQILGQKVEFLVSFYNNEISEKSEIFDDQFSVERPDGSNFTLKIRSTKLEDSAMYFCASSTGLDETQYFGPGTRLLVL.

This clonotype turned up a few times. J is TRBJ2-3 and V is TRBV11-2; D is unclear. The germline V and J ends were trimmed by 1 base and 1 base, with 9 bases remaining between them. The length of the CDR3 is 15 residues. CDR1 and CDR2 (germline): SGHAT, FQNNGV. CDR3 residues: CASSLGTVGTDTQYF. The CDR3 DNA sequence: TGTGCCAGCAGCTTAGGAACGGTGGGCACAGATACGCAGTATTTT.

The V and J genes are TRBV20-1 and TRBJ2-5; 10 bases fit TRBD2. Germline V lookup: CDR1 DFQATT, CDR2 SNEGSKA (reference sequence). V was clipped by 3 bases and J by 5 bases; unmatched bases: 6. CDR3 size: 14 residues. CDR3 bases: TGCAGTGCTAGCATAGCGGGAGGAGTTGAGACCCAGTACTTC. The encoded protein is CSASIAGGVETQYF.

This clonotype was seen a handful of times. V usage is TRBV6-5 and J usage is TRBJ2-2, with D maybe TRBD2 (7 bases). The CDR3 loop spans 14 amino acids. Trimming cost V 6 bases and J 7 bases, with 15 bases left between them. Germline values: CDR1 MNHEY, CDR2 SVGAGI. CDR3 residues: CASRFRGGDGELFF. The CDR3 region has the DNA TGTGCCAGCAGATTTAGGGGGGGTGACGGGGAGCTGTTTTTT.

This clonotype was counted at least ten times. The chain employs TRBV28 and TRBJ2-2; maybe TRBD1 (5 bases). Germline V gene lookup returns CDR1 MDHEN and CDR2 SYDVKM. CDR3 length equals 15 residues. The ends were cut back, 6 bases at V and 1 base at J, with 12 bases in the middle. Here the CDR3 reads CASSLPRGNTGELFF. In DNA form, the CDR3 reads TGTGCCAGCAGCCTCCCTAGGGGGAACACCGGGGAGCTGTTTTTT.